This is a list of T cell receptor beta chains from one sample in a study of T-cell memory formation after mild COVID-19. MiXCR was run by TCRdb on the 5' RACE reads, yielding one entry per CDR3 protein. The profile covers more than 110,000 distinct CDR3 sequences, with 14% to 15% appearing a single time and about 26% taken by the ten largest. The sample comprised PBMCs or a T cell subset sorted from them (not recorded which). Receptors originate from an adult woman who had mild COVID-19 (a few samples of this study predate the infection). Cell type and time point are not known. Both conserved end residues are part of each CDR3. The order of the fields is V gene, J gene, CDR3 protein.

V gene: TRBV15
J gene: TRBJ1-6
CDR3 protein: CATSSRQGYNSPLHF

V gene: TRBV12-3/TRBV12-4
J gene: TRBJ2-2
CDR3 protein: CASSSRWAGELFF

V gene: TRBV20-1
J gene: TRBJ2-3
CDR3 protein: CSALMGLAGATDTQYF

V gene: TRBV12-3/TRBV12-4
J gene: TRBJ1-1
CDR3 protein: CASSQTEPEAFF

V gene: TRBV6-1
J gene: TRBJ1-5
CDR3 protein: CASSRPASNQPQHF

V gene: TRBV12-3/TRBV12-4
J gene: TRBJ2-7
CDR3 protein: CASSTQDGSYEQYF

V gene: TRBV7-9
J gene: TRBJ1-5
CDR3 protein: CASSAGQGLPGSNQPQHF

V gene: TRBV7-9
J gene: TRBJ1-1
CDR3 protein: CASSWATGVGTEAFF

V gene: TRBV27
J gene: TRBJ1-1
CDR3 protein: CASRVLGLNTEAFF

V gene: TRBV7-3
J gene: TRBJ2-7
CDR3 protein: CASSLWGQGYEQYF

V gene: TRBV5-1
J gene: TRBJ2-7
CDR3 protein: CASSLDVWDRGREGSYEQYF

V gene: TRBV15
J gene: TRBJ2-7
CDR3 protein: CATSRGGSRGSYEQYF

V gene: TRBV7-4
J gene: TRBJ2-4
CDR3 protein: CASTHGRPKNIQYF

V gene: TRBV12-3/TRBV12-4
J gene: TRBJ2-7
CDR3 protein: CASSFFTDEQYF

V gene: TRBV11-2
J gene: TRBJ1-1
CDR3 protein: CASSSWTGLNTEAFF

V gene: TRBV4-1
J gene: TRBJ2-7
CDR3 protein: CASSQVPESSYEQYF

V gene: TRBV2
J gene: TRBJ2-7
CDR3 protein: CASMGRVYEQYF

V gene: TRBV9
J gene: TRBJ2-1
CDR3 protein: CASSGPWASGQSEQFF

V gene: TRBV3-1
J gene: TRBJ2-3
CDR3 protein: CASSHRIPLITDTQYF

V gene: TRBV7-3
J gene: TRBJ2-3
CDR3 protein: CASGLAEGTDTQYF

V gene: TRBV21-1
J gene: TRBJ1-1
CDR3 protein: CASTREGRTNTEAFF

V gene: TRBV7-7
J gene: TRBJ2-2
CDR3 protein: CASSLRAVTGELFF

V gene: TRBV21-1
J gene: TRBJ2-7
CDR3 protein: CASSKTSGSSYEQYF

V gene: TRBV7-9
J gene: TRBJ2-1
CDR3 protein: CASSRQPIHSYNEQFF

V gene: TRBV9
J gene: TRBJ2-3
CDR3 protein: CASSVRSKSTDTQYF

V gene: TRBV6-5
J gene: TRBJ2-3
CDR3 protein: CASSEIRDSILSSTDTQYF

V gene: TRBV12-3/TRBV12-4
J gene: TRBJ1-1
CDR3 protein: CASSSIDREGVWNTEAFF

V gene: TRBV24-1
J gene: TRBJ1-5
CDR3 protein: CATSDQNTGGQDNQPQHF

V gene: TRBV10-3
J gene: TRBJ2-3
CDR3 protein: CAISDMASGSTDTQYF

V gene: TRBV7-9
J gene: TRBJ2-7
CDR3 protein: CASSLGALADLSSYEQYF

V gene: TRBV4-1
J gene: TRBJ1-6
CDR3 protein: CASSQSSGQPNSPLHF

V gene: TRBV20-1
J gene: TRBJ1-1
CDR3 protein: CSARSFRISQSTEAFF

V gene: TRBV6-2/TRBV6-3
J gene: TRBJ2-1
CDR3 protein: CASSWAGGSYNEQFF

V gene: TRBV15
J gene: TRBJ1-2
CDR3 protein: CATSGNRDRGGYGYTF

V gene: TRBV11-2
J gene: TRBJ1-1
CDR3 protein: CASSLDIQGRTEAFF

V gene: TRBV12-3/TRBV12-4
J gene: TRBJ1-1
CDR3 protein: CASRMTENTEAFF

V gene: TRBV7-6
J gene: TRBJ2-1
CDR3 protein: CASSPDRSRGNEQFF

V gene: TRBV9
J gene: TRBJ2-3
CDR3 protein: CASSVEGGSTDTQYF

V gene: TRBV9
J gene: TRBJ2-2
CDR3 protein: CASSVGGRVTGELFF

V gene: TRBV5-4
J gene: TRBJ2-3
CDR3 protein: CASSLLAGGLSDTQYF

V gene: TRBV9
J gene: TRBJ2-7
CDR3 protein: CASSVTTGAYEQYF

V gene: TRBV27
J gene: TRBJ2-7
CDR3 protein: CASSLSKGAGYEQYF

V gene: TRBV7-9
J gene: TRBJ2-7
CDR3 protein: CASSFLTPGASSYEQYF

V gene: TRBV2
J gene: TRBJ2-7
CDR3 protein: CASIGDRGFGEQYF

V gene: TRBV5-4
J gene: TRBJ1-1
CDR3 protein: CASSYRDRGNTEAFF

V gene: TRBV7-8
J gene: TRBJ2-3
CDR3 protein: CASSPARGRATDTQYF

V gene: TRBV11-3
J gene: TRBJ2-7
CDR3 protein: CASSLVGDSYEQYF

V gene: TRBV6-2/TRBV6-3
J gene: TRBJ2-1
CDR3 protein: CASSYWDTHGQFF

V gene: TRBV7-9
J gene: TRBJ1-4
CDR3 protein: CASSPRDSHNEKLFF

V gene: TRBV6-6
J gene: TRBJ1-1
CDR3 protein: CASSYPNWDRLNTEAFF

V gene: TRBV21-1
J gene: TRBJ2-1
CDR3 protein: CASIKGEQFF

V gene: TRBV4-3
J gene: TRBJ2-1
CDR3 protein: CASSLIGASGNYEQFF

V gene: TRBV27
J gene: TRBJ2-7
CDR3 protein: CASTLAGGTYEQYF

V gene: TRBV4-1
J gene: TRBJ1-2
CDR3 protein: CASSLGPGVGYGYTF

V gene: TRBV7-9
J gene: TRBJ2-7
CDR3 protein: CASSLQTTNYEQYF

V gene: TRBV19
J gene: TRBJ1-5
CDR3 protein: CASSTDLTGLLGNQPQHF

V gene: TRBV5-6
J gene: TRBJ2-7
CDR3 protein: CASSWGPNPPISYEQYF

V gene: TRBV20-1
J gene: TRBJ2-1
CDR3 protein: CSARDYGNSYNEQFF

V gene: TRBV20-1
J gene: TRBJ2-1
CDR3 protein: CSARDTGQFF

V gene: TRBV7-9
J gene: TRBJ2-1
CDR3 protein: CASSQTTSGRDNEQFF